This paragraph reports one T cell receptor beta chain. This clone was observed a single time. The target of this receptor is not known. No much larger clone exists at a distance of one base, and base qualities are not known. V is clipped by 0 bases and J by 5 bases, and the sequence between their germline boundaries is 6 bases long. CDR1 SGHNT and CDR2 YYREEE were looked up in the germline V gene (reference sequence). CDR3 length: 13 amino acids, cysteine to phenylalanine. Only the CDR3 DNA stays, 39 bases, in frame from base 1. The data derive from a study of T cell responses to AZD1222 COVID-19 vaccine (dated by TCRdb to the early 2020s). Concerning the study at large: A total of 233 trial participants underwent TCR sequencing, of whom more than 200 had received two doses of AZD1222 and around 25 had received two doses of the MenACWY control vaccine. Enrollment into the trials was organized by age into subgroups of 18-55, 56-69 and 70-plus years, and those subgroups contained roughly 150, 30 and 60 TCR-sequenced participants, respectively.

In light of the paper, this sample's time point label describes: about 28 days (+/-7) after the second vaccine dose. AZD1222 recipients given second doses at about 4 weeks or at about 12 weeks were pooled, since spike-specific TCR depth and breadth were not found to differ between the two schedules. Vaccinee samples were obtained from the UK trials COV001 and COV002, which included a single-blind randomized controlled phase 2/3 trial of AZD1222 (ChAdOx1 nCoV-19) in healthy adults. For TCRbeta chain sequencing, PBMC samples from trial participants were taken at day 0 and at day 28 after the second dose. Results and caveats for the whole study, not just this receptor: In the small 56-69-year group, the increase in depth fell short of significance, most likely because of low power. Participants were mostly white British, with more females than males. The authors suggested clonal diversity may have been underestimated. The whole spike protein was spanned by vaccine-associated CD4 TCRs, and dominant responses were seen in regions 160-218 and 743-854. After two AZD1222 doses, spike-specific TCR breadth and depth were significantly higher than at day 0 and than in MenACWY recipients. Nearly half of unique spike-specific TCRs reportedly recognized epitopes outside regions mutated in the B.1.351 and B.1.1.7 variants. Because no day 14 peak-response samples were available, repertoires were characterized only after the peak T cell response. Conclusions about previously exposed vaccinees were limited because only six AZD1222 recipients were SARS-CoV-2 seropositive at baseline.

The CDR3 regions of human TCRbeta chains were analyzed by immunosequencing. Processing in the source paper ran as follows. Repertoire TCRs were matched against a reference library of SARS-CoV-2-specific TCRs generated with the MIRA antigen-specificity platform. Breadth was defined as the fraction of unique TCRs that were SARS-CoV-2-associated. Depth was defined as the fraction of total T cells that were SARS-CoV-2-associated. Using the MIRA data, each spike-specific TCR was assigned both to the spike region to which the TCR was reactive and to a CD4 or CD8 class. Log10-transformed breadth and depth values were compared by one-way ANOVA with Sidak's multiple comparisons tests. TCRdb's version of the immuneACCESS table is confined to in-frame rearrangements and falls short of the full clone set. An unresolved V gene accounts for under half of the shortfall where checked; the remainder is of unknown origin. V and J calls and clone size are those listed in that table; D and trimming were worked out from the DNA. This sample lists about 94,000 clones; 85% were detected once. The top ten hold 4.5% of the sample.

The rearrangement combines TRBV5-4 with TRBJ1-5, with the D gene too uncertain to name. The clonotype was recovered from an adult who received the AZD1222 COVID-19 vaccine. The sample here was peripheral blood, taken 28 days after the second AZD1222 dose. The nucleotide sequence is given as TGTGCCAGCAGCTTGGATCGGGATCAGCCCCAGCATTTT. Its protein product is CASSLDRDQPQHF.